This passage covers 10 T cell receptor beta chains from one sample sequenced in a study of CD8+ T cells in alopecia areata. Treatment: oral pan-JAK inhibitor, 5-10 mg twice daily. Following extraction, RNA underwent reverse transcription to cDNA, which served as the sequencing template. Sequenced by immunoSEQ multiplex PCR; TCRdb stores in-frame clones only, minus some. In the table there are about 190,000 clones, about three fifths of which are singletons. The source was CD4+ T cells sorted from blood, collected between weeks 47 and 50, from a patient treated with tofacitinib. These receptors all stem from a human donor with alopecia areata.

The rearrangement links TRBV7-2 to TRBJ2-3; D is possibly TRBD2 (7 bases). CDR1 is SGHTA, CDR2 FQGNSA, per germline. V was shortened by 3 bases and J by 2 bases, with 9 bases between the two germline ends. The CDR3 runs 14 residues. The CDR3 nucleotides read TGTGCCAGCAGCTTGGCGGGGGCCACAGATACGCAGTATTTT. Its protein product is CASSLAGATDTQYF.

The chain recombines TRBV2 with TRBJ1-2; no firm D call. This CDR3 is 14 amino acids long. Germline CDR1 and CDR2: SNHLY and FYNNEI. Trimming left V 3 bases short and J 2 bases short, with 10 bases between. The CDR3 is CASSDRVQNYGYTF. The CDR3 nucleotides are TGTGCCAGCAGTGATAGGGTCCAGAACTATGGCTACACCTTC.

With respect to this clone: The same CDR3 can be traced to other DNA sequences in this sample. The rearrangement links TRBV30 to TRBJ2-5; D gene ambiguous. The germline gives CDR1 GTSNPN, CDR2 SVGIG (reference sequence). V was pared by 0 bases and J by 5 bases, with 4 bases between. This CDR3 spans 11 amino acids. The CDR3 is CAWSVRETQYF. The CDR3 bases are TGTGCCTGGAGTGTACGTGAGACCCAGTACTTC.

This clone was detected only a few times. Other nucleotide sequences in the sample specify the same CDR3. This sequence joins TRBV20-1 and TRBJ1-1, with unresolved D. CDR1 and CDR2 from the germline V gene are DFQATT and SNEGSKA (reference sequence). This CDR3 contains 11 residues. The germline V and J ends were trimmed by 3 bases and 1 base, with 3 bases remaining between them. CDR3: CSARENTEAFF. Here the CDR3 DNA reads TGCAGTGCTAGGGAGAACACTGAAGCTTTCTTT.

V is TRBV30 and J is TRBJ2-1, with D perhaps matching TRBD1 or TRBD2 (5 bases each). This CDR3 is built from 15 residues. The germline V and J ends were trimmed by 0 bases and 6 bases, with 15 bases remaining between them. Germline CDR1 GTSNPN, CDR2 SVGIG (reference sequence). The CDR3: CAWSVRRGQGNEQFF. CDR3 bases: TGTGCCTGGAGTGTACGCCGGGGCCAAGGCAATGAGCAGTTCTTC.

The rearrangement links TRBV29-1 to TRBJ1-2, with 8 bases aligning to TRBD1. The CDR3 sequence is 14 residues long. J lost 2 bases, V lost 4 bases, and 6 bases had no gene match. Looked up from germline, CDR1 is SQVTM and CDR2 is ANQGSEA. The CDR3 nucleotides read TGCAGCGTTGGGACAGGGAACTCCAACTATGGCTACACCTTC. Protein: CSVGTGNSNYGYTF. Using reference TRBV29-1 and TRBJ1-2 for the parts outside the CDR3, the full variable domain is SAVISQKPSRDICQRGTSLTIQCQVDSQVTMMFWYRQQPGQSLTLIATANQGSEATYESGFVIDKFPISRPNLTFSTLTVSNMSPEDSSIYLCSVGTGNSNYGYTFGSGTRLTVV.

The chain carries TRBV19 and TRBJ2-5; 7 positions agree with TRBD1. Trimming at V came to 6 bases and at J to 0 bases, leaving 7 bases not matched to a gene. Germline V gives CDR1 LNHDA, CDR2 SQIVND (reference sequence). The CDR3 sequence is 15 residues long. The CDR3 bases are TGTGCCAGTAGCCCATCGGGACAGTACCAAGAGACCCAGTACTTC. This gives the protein CASSPSGQYQETQYF.

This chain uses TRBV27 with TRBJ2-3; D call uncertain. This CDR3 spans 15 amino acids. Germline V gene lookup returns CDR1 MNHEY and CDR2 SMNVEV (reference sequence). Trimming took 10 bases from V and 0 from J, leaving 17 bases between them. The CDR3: CATTDVTTSTDTQYF. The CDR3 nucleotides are TGTGCCACTACCGACGTTACGACTAGCACAGATACGCAGTATTTT.

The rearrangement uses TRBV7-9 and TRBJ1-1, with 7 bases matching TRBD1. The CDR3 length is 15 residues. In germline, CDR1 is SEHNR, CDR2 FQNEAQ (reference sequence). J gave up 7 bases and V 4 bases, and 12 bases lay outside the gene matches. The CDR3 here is CASSSFGQAGGEAFF. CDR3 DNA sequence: TGTGCCAGCAGCTCCTTTGGACAGGCGGGTGGTGAAGCTTTCTTT. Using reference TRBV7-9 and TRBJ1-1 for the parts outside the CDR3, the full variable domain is DTGVSQNPRHKITKRGQNVTFRCDPISEHNRLYWYRQTLGQGPEFLTYFQNEAQLEKSRLLSDRFSAERPKGSFSTLEIQRTEQGDSAMYLCASSSFGQAGGEAFFGQGTRLTVV.

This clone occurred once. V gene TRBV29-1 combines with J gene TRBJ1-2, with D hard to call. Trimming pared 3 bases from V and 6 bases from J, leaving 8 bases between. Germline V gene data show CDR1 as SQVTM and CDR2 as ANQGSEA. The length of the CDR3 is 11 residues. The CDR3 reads CSVEEGNGYTF. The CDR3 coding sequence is TGCAGCGTTGAGGAGGGAAATGGCTACACCTTC.